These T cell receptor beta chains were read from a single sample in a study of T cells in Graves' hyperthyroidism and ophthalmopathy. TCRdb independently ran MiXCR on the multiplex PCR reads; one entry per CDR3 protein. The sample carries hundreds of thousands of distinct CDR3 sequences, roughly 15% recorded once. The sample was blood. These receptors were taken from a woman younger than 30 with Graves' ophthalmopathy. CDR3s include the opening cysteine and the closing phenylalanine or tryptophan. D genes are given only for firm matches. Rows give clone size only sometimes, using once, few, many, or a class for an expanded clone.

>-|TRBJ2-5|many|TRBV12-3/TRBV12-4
CASSLGASQETQYF
TGTGCCAGCAGTTTAGGGGCAAGCCAAGAGACCCAGTACTTC
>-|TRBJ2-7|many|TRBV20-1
CSALGSGRDEQYF
TGCAGTGCCCTTGGATCGGGCAGGGACGAGCAGTACTTC
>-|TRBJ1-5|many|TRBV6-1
CASRGVNNQPQHF
TGTGCCAGCAGGGGCGTGAACAATCAGCCCCAGCATTTT
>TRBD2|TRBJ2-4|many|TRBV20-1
CSAPGLAGQPNIQYF
TGCAGTGCTCCCGGACTAGCGGGGCAGCCAAACATTCAGTACTTC
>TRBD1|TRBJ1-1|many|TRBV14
CASSQGTGLSDMNTEAFF
TGTGCCAGCAGCCAAGGGACAGGTCTAAGCGACATGAACACTGAAGCTTTCTTT
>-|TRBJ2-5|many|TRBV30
CAWSEGRYQETQYF
TGTGCCTGGAGTGAAGGAAGGTACCAAGAGACCCAGTACTTC
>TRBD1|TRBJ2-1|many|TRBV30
CAWSLGTGLSNEQFF
TGTGCCTGGAGCCTAGGGACAGGGTTAAGTAATGAGCAGTTCTTC
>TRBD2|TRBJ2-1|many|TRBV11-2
CASSLAFGTSGYNEQFF
TGTGCCAGCAGCTTAGCGTTTGGGACTAGCGGCTACAATGAGCAGTTCTTC
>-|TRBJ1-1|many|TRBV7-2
CASSLGSQAFF
TGTGCCAGCAGCTTAGGTTCCCAAGCTTTCTTT
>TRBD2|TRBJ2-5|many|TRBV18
CASSPNPLAGGSETQYF
TGTGCCAGCTCACCCAACCCACTAGCGGGAGGATCGGAGACCCAGTACTTC
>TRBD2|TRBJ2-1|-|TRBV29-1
CSVCLIGTSGDSNEQFF
TGCAGCGTCTGTTTGATCGGGACTAGCGGGGATAGCAATGAGCAGTTCTTC
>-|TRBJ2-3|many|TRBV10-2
CASSVVNPSTDTQYF
TGCGCCAGCAGTGTGGTGAATCCTAGCACAGATACGCAGTATTTT
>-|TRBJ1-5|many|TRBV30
CAWSYTRNQPQHF
TGTGCCTGGAGTTATACACGAAATCAGCCCCAGCATTTT
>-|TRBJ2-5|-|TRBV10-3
CAISEGQKQETQYF
TGTGCCATCAGTGAGGGACAGAAACAAGAGACCCAGTACTTC
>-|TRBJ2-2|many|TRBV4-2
CASSQETAPNTGELFF
TGTGCCAGCAGCCAAGAGACCGCCCCCAACACCGGGGAGCTGTTTTTT
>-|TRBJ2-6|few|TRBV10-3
CAISGVGGQFSGANVLTF
TGTGCCATCAGTGGGGTTGGTGGACAGTTCTCTGGGGCCAACGTCCTGACTTTC
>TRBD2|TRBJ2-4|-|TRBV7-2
CASSLFTSGDRNIQYF
TGTGCCAGCAGCTTATTTACTAGCGGAGACAGAAACATTCAGTACTTC
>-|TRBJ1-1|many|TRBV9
CASSPHLNTEAFF
TGTGCCAGCAGCCCCCATCTGAACACTGAAGCTTTCTTT
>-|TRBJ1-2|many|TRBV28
CASSRVVRGLGGYTF
TGTGCCAGCAGCCGCGTCGTCCGGGGGCTAGGGGGCTACACCTTC
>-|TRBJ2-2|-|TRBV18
CASSPGPGLANTGELFF
TGTGCCAGCTCACCAGGCCCGGGACTTGCGAACACCGGGGAGCTGTTTTTT
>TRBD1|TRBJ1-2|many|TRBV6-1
CASRRTGNHGYTF
TGTGCCAGCAGGCGGACAGGGAACCATGGCTACACCTTC
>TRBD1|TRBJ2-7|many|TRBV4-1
CASSHDGTVGQGVPYEQYF
TGCGCCAGCAGCCACGATGGGACTGTTGGACAGGGTGTCCCCTACGAGCAGTACTTC
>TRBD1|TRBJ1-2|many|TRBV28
CASRTGSFYGYTF
TGTGCCAGTCGGACAGGGTCTTTCTATGGCTACACCTTC
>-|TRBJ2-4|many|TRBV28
CASSFRDNLQYF
TGTGCCAGCAGTTTCAGGGACAATCTTCAGTACTTC
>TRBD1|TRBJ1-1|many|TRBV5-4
CASSLGGQMNTEAFF
TGTGCCAGCAGCTTAGGGGGCCAGATGAACACTGAAGCTTTCTTT
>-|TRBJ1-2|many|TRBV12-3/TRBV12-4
CASSPYRDRLDGYTF
TGTGCCAGCAGCCCATACAGGGACCGGCTGGATGGCTACACCTTC
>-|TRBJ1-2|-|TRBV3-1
CASSQGSTGYDYGYTF
TGTGCCAGCAGCCAAGGGTCTACAGGGTACGACTATGGCTACACCTTC
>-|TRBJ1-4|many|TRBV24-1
CATSDRWGEKLFF
TGTGCCACCAGTGACCGCTGGGGCGAAAAACTGTTTTTT
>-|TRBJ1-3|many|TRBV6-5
CASSYNSRRGNTIYF
TGTGCCAGCAGTTACAACAGCCGCCGTGGAAACACCATATATTTT
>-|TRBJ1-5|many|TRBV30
CAWSVTADQPQHF
TGTGCCTGGAGTGTGACAGCCGATCAGCCCCAGCATTTT
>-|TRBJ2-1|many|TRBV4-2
CASSPQSSARTGNEQFF
TGTGCCAGCAGCCCGCAAAGTTCGGCCCGGACTGGCAATGAGCAGTTCTTC
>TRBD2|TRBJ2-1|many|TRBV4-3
CASSQDPTGTSGPNEQFF
TGCGCCAGCAGCCAAGATCCGACCGGGACTAGCGGACCGAATGAGCAGTTCTTC
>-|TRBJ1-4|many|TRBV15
CATSSDRGREKLFF
TGTGCCACCAGCAGCGACAGAGGACGGGAAAAACTGTTTTTT
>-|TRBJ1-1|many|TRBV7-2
CASSLAGQLNTEAFF
TGTGCCAGCAGCTTAGCTGGGCAGTTGAACACTGAAGCTTTCTTT
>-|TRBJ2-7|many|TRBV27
CASSSLLSAYEQYF
TGTGCCAGCAGTTCCCTGCTCTCTGCCTACGAGCAGTACTTC
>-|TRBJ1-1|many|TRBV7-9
CASSLESGLTEAFF
TGTGCCAGCAGCTTAGAATCCGGACTCACTGAAGCTTTCTTT
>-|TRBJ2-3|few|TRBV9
CASSVGHSSTDTQYF
TGTGCCAGCAGCGTAGGTCACTCTAGCACAGATACGCAGTATTTT
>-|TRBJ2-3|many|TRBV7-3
CASSLGVGRSTDTQYF
TGTGCCAGCAGCTTAGGGGTGGGGCGTAGCACAGATACGCAGTATTTT
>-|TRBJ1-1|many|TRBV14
CASSQDWAYAFF
TGTGCCAGCAGCCAAGATTGGGCGTATGCTTTCTTT
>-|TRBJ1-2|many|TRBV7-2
CASSLEVAGGYTF
TGTGCCAGCAGCTTAGAGGTGGCAGGTGGCTACACCTTC
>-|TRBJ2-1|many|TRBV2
CASSEGLWRYFESEQFF
TGTGCCAGCAGTGAAGGGCTTTGGCGGTACTTCGAGAGTGAGCAGTTCTTC
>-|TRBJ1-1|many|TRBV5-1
CASSLVAGNTEAFF
TGCGCCAGCAGCCTAGTCGCAGGGAACACTGAAGCTTTCTTT
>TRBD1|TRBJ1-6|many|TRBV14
CASSRNRGVGNNSPLHF
TGTGCCAGCAGCCGGAACAGGGGGGTAGGCAATAATTCACCCCTCCACTTT
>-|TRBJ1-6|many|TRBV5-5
CASSRDGVLYNSPLHF
TGTGCCAGCAGTCGCGACGGAGTTTTATATAATTCACCCCTCCACTTT
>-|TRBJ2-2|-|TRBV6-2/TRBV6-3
CASGKTGAGELFF
TGTGCCAGCGGGAAGACTGGCGCCGGGGAGCTGTTTTTT
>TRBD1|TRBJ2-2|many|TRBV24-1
CATSDLLGTANTGELFF
TGTGCCACCAGTGATCTTCTGGGGACAGCCAACACCGGGGAGCTGTTTTTT
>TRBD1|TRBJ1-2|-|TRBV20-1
CSARGRQGLWDYGYTF
TGCAGTGCTAGAGGGCGACAGGGGCTTTGGGACTATGGCTACACCTTC
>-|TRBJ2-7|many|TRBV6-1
CASSGDATSYEQYF
TGTGCCAGCAGTGGGGACGCTACCTCCTACGAGCAGTACTTC
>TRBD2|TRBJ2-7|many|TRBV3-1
CASSQGLAGVQGEQYF
TGTGCCAGCAGCCAGGGACTAGCGGGCGTTCAAGGCGAGCAGTACTTC
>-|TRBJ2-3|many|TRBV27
CASSFTVPLTDTQYF
TGTGCCAGCAGTTTTACAGTACCCCTAACAGATACGCAGTATTTT
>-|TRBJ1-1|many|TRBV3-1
CASSLGERQNTEAFF
TGTGCCAGCAGCCTCGGAGAAAGACAGAACACTGAAGCTTTCTTT